These 7 T cell receptor beta chains share one sample of origin, sequenced in a study of TIL therapy for anti-PD-1-resistant metastatic lung cancer. This sample's time point: pre-treatment sample, taken before nivolumab and TIL therapy. This was the immunoSEQ v3 assay. The method was immunoSEQ multiplex PCR; TCRdb's version includes in-frame clones alone and lacks a portion of them. The sample contains approximately 20,000 clones, about 78% of which appear only once. The material was blood, obtained at baseline. The receptors shown here come from a person aged 25-85 years with non-small cell lung cancer.

V and J are TRBV14 and TRBJ2-5; TRBD2 aligns across 8 bases. The CDR3 loop spans 15 amino acids. Germline assignment: CDR1 SGHDN and CDR2 FVKESK. V shed 1 base, J shed 7 bases, and the junction held 8 bases outside the gene matches. CDR3 DNA: TGTGCCAGCAGCCAAGTAACTAGCGGAGGAGGGACCCAGTACTTC. Protein: CASSQVTSGGGTQYF.

A single count supports this clone. J is TRBJ2-3 and V is TRBV7-6; 9 positions match TRBD2. Germline V gene sequence: CDR1 SGHVS, CDR2 FNYEAQ. The length of the CDR3 is 16 residues. J gave up 3 bases and V 5 bases, and 9 bases lay outside the gene matches. The CDR3 DNA reads as TGTGCCAGCAGCGGCCAAGGACTAGCGTGGACAGATACGCAGTATTTT. Its translation: CASSGQGLAWTDTQYF.

This clone was observed a handful of times. J is TRBJ1-2 and V is TRBV19, with D tentatively TRBD1 (5 bases). V was cut by 5 bases and J by 2 bases, with 15 bases left in between. This CDR3 region has 15 residues. Germline values: CDR1 LNHDA, CDR2 SQIVND (reference sequence). Written as DNA, the CDR3 is TGTGCCAGTAGTCCCACCGGGACGGTGAACTATGGCTACACCTTC. It codes for CASSPTGTVNYGYTF.

The chain recombines TRBV5-4 with TRBJ2-2; D unclear. The CDR3 contains 15 residues. Germline loops: CDR1 SGHNT, CDR2 YYREEE (reference sequence). V was shortened by 0 bases and J by 0 bases, with 6 bases between the two germline ends. CDR3: CASSLDSPNTGELFF. DNA of the CDR3: TGTGCCAGCAGCTTGGACTCCCCGAACACCGGGGAGCTGTTTTTT.

V usage is TRBV7-9 and J usage is TRBJ1-1, with 7 bases matching TRBD1. This CDR3 region has 14 residues. From germline, CDR1 is SEHNR and CDR2 FQNEAQ (reference sequence). Losses at the gene ends were 2 bases for V and 7 bases for J; bases not matched to a gene: 7. The CDR3: CASSLIGPGGEAFF. CDR3 DNA sequence: TGTGCCAGCAGCTTAATCGGGCCAGGGGGTGAAGCTTTCTTT. Variable domain in full (rest from reference TRBV7-9 and TRBJ1-1): DTGVSQNPRHKITKRGQNVTFRCDPISEHNRLYWYRQTLGQGPEFLTYFQNEAQLEKSRLLSDRFSAERPKGSFSTLEIQRTEQGDSAMYLCASSLIGPGGEAFFGQGTRLTVV.

The chain employs TRBV19 and TRBJ1-4, with D perhaps TRBD1 (5 bases). The germline gives CDR1 LNHDA, CDR2 SQIVND (reference sequence). The V gene lost 7 bases and the J gene lost 2 bases, with 17 bases spanning the gap. CDR3 size: 16 residues. The CDR3 region has the DNA TGTGCCAGTACCGCGACCGCGACAGCCACTAATGAAAAACTGTTTTTT. Translating gives CASTATATATNEKLFF.

The chain joins TRBV19 to TRBJ1-2; 7 nucleotides line up with TRBD1. V was pared by 5 bases and J by 7 bases, with 19 bases of the junction left unmatched. The CDR3 loop spans 17 amino acids. In germline, CDR1 is LNHDA, CDR2 SQIVND (reference sequence). CDR3: CASSPLGQTTGVSGYTF. The CDR3 DNA sequence: TGTGCCAGTAGTCCCCTGGGACAGACTACGGGGGTGAGTGGCTACACCTTC.